The clone carrying this T cell receptor (beta chain) appeared a few times. CDR3 length equals 14 residues. V shed 0 bases and J shed 2 bases, with 9 bases lying between them. From germline, CDR1 is GTSNPN and CDR2 SVGIG (reference sequence). TCRdb reprocessed the 5' RACE reads with MiXCR, giving one entry per CDR3 protein. The repertoire includes about 470,000 distinct CDR3 sequences, more than 20% of them detected once, and about 2.9% sits in the top ten. The entry originates in a study of identical twins. The same sample was also studied in work on T cells expressing NK-cell markers. That publication notes: Sequencing covered eight donors, seven HCMV-seropositive and one seronegative.

The sequenced material came from CD4+ T cells sorted from blood. The chain employs TRBV30 and TRBJ2-3; D remains unclear. This TCR was recovered from a woman aged 18 to 35 in good health. CDR3 sequence: CAWSVLRATDTQYF. The CDR3 nucleotides read TGTGCCTGGAGTGTCCTCCGCGCCACAGATACGCAGTATTTT.